The subject of this entry is one TCR beta chain. Lactation, pregnancy, other autoimmune disease or uncontrolled infection led to exclusion of patients. On the basis of clinical symptoms, serum thyroxine and TRAb, thyroid ultrasound and orbital computed tomography, diagnoses were made. From more than 9 ml of fresh peripheral blood, PBMCs were isolated. The sample originates from a study of T cells in Graves' hyperthyroidism and ophthalmopathy. The wider study: Peripheral blood was drawn at first diagnosis, prior to all treatment.

Amplification yielded TCR beta CDR3 regions, with RNA transcripts as the source. The primer set for the first-round RT-PCR of the TCR CDR3 was HTBI. A single record per CDR3 protein comes from TCRdb applying MiXCR to the multiplex PCR reads. This table has approximately 600,000 distinct CDR3 sequences, approximately 14% appearing once. Between the trimmed V and J ends, which lost 1 base and 0 bases, there was a span of 9 bases. Per germline, CDR1 SGHVS and CDR2 FNYEAQ. The CDR3 consists of 16 residues. Sequencing was performed on blood. The chain is built from TRBV7-6 and TRBJ2-2, with a weak D call TRBD1 (6 bases). This receptor was identified in a woman between 18 and 29 years old with Graves' ophthalmopathy. The CDR3 nucleotides read TGTGCCAGCAGCTTAGTACAGGGCCCGAACACCGGGGAGCTGTTTTTT. It yields the protein CASSLVQGPNTGELFF.